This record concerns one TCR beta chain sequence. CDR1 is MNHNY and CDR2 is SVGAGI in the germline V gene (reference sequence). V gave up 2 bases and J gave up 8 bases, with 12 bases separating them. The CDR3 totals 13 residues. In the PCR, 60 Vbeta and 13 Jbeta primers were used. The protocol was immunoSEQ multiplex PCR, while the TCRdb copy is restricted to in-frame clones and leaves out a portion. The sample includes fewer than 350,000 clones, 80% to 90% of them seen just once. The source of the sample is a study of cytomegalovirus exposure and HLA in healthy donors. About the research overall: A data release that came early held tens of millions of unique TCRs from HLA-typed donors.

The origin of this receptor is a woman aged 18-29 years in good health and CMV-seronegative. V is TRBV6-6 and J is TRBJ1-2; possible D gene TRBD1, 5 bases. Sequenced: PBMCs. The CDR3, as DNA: TGTGCCAGCAGTTACGGGGCAGATTCAGGCTACACCTTC. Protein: CASSYGADSGYTF.